A selection of T cell receptor beta chains follows, all from one sample in a study of blood T cells in healthy people across ages. Each CDR3 protein gets one entry after TCRdb re-called the 5' RACE reads with MiXCR. The sample carries hundreds of thousands of distinct CDR3 sequences, around two fifths recorded once. What was sequenced was blood. The receptors were gathered from an elderly man in good health. The CDR3 runs from the conserved cysteine through the conserved F or W. A D gene is named only where the DNA matches it firmly. Clone size is stated in some rows and not others, as once, few, many or a class when expanded.

j_call v_call d_call clone_size cdr3_nt cdr3_aa
TRBJ2-5 TRBV12-5 - few TGTGCTAGTGAGGATCCCATCGGGACCCAGTACTTC CASEDPIGTQYF
TRBJ2-7 TRBV20-1 TRBD1 few TGCAGTGCTAGACAAGGACAGGGTTTCGGCGAGCAGTACTTC CSARQGQGFGEQYF
TRBJ1-1 TRBV12-3/TRBV12-4 - - TGTGCCAGCAGCCGCGCTGTAGCAGAAGCTTTCTTT CASSRAVAEAFF
TRBJ2-7 TRBV2 - - TGTGCCAGCAGTGCAGGGATACAGGCAGGGAGCTCCTACGAGCAGTACTTC CASSAGIQAGSSYEQYF
TRBJ1-2 TRBV12-3/TRBV12-4 TRBD1 many TGTGCCAGCAGTCCAGGGGGCCCGAACTATGGCTACACCTTC CASSPGGPNYGYTF
TRBJ2-7 TRBV11-2 TRBD1 - TGTGCCAGCAGCTTTAACAGGGGTTCCTACGAGCAGTACTTC CASSFNRGSYEQYF
TRBJ2-3 TRBV6-1 TRBD2 few TGTGCCAGCACCCCTATGGGAGGACTAGCGGGAGGGGCAGATACGCAGTATTTT CASTPMGGLAGGADTQYF
TRBJ2-5 TRBV12-3/TRBV12-4 TRBD1 - TGTGCCAGCAGTTTAGGGCAGGGGGAGTTGGAGACCCAGTACTTC CASSLGQGELETQYF
TRBJ1-3 TRBV6-2/TRBV6-3 TRBD1 few TGTGCCAGCAGCTGGGACAGCACTGGAAACACCATATATTTT CASSWDSTGNTIYF
TRBJ2-7 TRBV7-2 - - TGTGCCAGCAGCTTTAGAGAGGGGGGGGTTAGCGAGCAGTACTTC CASSFREGGVSEQYF
TRBJ2-7 TRBV5-4 - - TGTGCCAGCAGCTTGGCCGGTCTCCGTCGTGTCGAACAGGGAACTTTAAACGAGCAGTACTTC CASSLAGLRRVEQGTLNEQYF